The clone carrying this T cell receptor beta chain was picked up a small number of times. Its antigen is currently unknown. This CDR3 spans 17 amino acids. J lost 4 bases, V lost 0 bases, and 8 bases had no gene match. The V gene's germline CDR1 is MGHRA and CDR2 YSYEKL. These data belong to a study of T cells after yellow fever vaccination. Study-wide points: Contamination of FACS-sorted repertoires by abundant clonotypes from the bulk population could occur. Most clones from primary vaccination were detected again post-booster (around 95% CD4, 88% CD8). Faster peaking, at day 5 versus 15, marked a secondary response that was weaker.

The 5'RACE template-switching step produced TCR cDNA and added a universal primer site and UMIs. TCRdb fed the 5' RACE reads into MiXCR, producing one record per CDR3 protein. The sample has a few hundred thousand distinct CDR3 sequences, approximately 4% seen once. The rearrangement joins TRBV4-1 to TRBJ2-7; 11 nucleotides agree with TRBD1. This clonotype was obtained from a young man who received the YFV17D yellow fever vaccine. The input for sequencing was PBMCs, taken 5 days after the yellow fever booster vaccination. The CDR3 loop reads CASSQDELGQGAYEQYF. Here the CDR3 DNA reads TGCGCCAGCAGCCAAGATGAGCTAGGACAGGGGGCTTACGAGCAGTACTTC.